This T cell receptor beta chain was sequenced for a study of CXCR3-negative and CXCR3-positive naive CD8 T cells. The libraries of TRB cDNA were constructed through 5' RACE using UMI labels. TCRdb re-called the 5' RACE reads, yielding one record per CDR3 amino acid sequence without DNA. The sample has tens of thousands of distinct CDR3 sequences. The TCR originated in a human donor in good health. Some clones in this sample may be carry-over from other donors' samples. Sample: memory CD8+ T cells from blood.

The CDR3 spells CASSLEAGSYEQYF. This rearrangement joins TRBV7-2 to TRBJ2-7; TCRdb calls TRBD2, which cannot be checked without DNA. This CDR3 has 14 residues. CDR1 and CDR2 (germline): SGHTA, FQGNSA.